These 30 T cell receptor beta chains were all obtained from the same sample, sequenced in a study of blood T cell repertoires in COVID-19. The repertoire was sequenced with immunoSEQ multiplex PCR; TCRdb's copy has only in-frame clones and lacks some. The sample shows about 290,000 clones, 89% of them seen only once. Sequencing was performed on PBMCs or T cells enriched from blood (not recorded which). These TCRs come from a woman in her thirties or forties who had recovered from COVID-19.

V gene TRBV9 combines with J gene TRBJ1-3, with D unresolved. Looked up from germline, CDR1 is SGDLS and CDR2 is YYNGEE. There are 12 residues in the CDR3. Trimming shortened V by 3 bases and J by 1 base, and 2 bases separated the two germline ends. The CDR3 DNA reads TGTGCCAGCAGCGCTTCTGGAAACACCATATATTTT. The encoded protein is CASSASGNTIYF.

This clone is a singleton in its sample. The genes are TRBV21-1 and TRBJ2-7; whether TRBD2, the table's D call, matches the DNA was not checked. TRBV21-1 is labeled a pseudogene. CDR3 length: 15 residues. In DNA, the CDR3 is TGTGCCAGCAGCAAAGGGACTCGGGTGGGGTACGAGCAGTACTTC. Its protein product is CASSKGTRVGYEQYF.

The V call is TRBV7-9, the J call TRBJ2-7; 10 nucleotides line up with TRBD2. Germline trimming cut 5 bases from V and 4 bases from J; bases unmatched to any gene: 5. This CDR3 has 14 residues. CDR1 and CDR2 from the germline V gene are SEHNR and FQNEAQ (reference sequence). The CDR3 DNA follows: TGTGCCAGCAGCACACGGACTAGCGGATACGAGCAGTACTTC. Amino acid sequence: CASSTRTSGYEQYF.

This clone has just one count. J is TRBJ1-3 and V is TRBV18; TRBD1 agrees at 9 bases. Trimming took 6 bases from V and 1 from J; bases not matched to a gene: 7. There are 16 residues in the CDR3. Germline V gene lookup returns CDR1 KGHSH and CDR2 LQKENI. CDR3 sequence: CASSPNRGRSGNTIYF. The CDR3 bases are TGTGCCAGCTCTCCAAACAGGGGGCGTTCTGGAAACACCATATATTTT.

This sequence joins TRBV7-2 and TRBJ1-3; tentatively, D is TRBD1 (6 bases). The V and J ends lost 0 bases and 4 bases respectively, with 10 bases between them. CDR1 SGHTA and CDR2 FQGNSA come from the germline V gene. The CDR3 covers 15 residues. For the CDR3, the DNA is TGTGCCAGCAGCTTAGCCTTACAGGGCGGAAACACCATATATTTT. It yields the protein CASSLALQGGNTIYF. Supplemented by reference TRBV7-2 and TRBJ1-3, the full variable domain reads GAGVSQSPSNKVTEKGKDVELRCDPISGHTALYWYRQSLGQGLEFLIYFQGNSAPDKSGLPSDRFSAERTGGSVSTLTIQRTQQEDSAVYLCASSLALQGGNTIYFGEGSWLTVV.

The V gene is TRBV2, the J gene TRBJ1-2; 9 bases line up with TRBD1. The CDR3 spans 16 residues. Germline CDR1 and CDR2: SNHLY and FYNNEI. V shed 3 bases and J 7 bases; nucleotides not matched to a gene: 12. This CDR3 is CASSDLIGTGQGGYTF. CDR3 nucleotides: TGTGCCAGCAGTGACCTAATCGGGACAGGGCAGGGTGGCTACACCTTC.

The chain couples TRBV30 to TRBJ2-1; TRBD1 matches 10 bases. This CDR3 has 15 amino acids. Germline trimming cut 7 bases from V and 5 bases from J; bases unmatched to any gene: 11. Germline CDR1 reads GTSNPN; CDR2 reads SVGIG (reference sequence). CDR3 amino acids: CASQAGTGADNEQFF. CDR3 sequence (DNA): TGTGCCTCACAAGCCGGGACAGGGGCCGACAATGAGCAGTTCTTC.

The gene calls are TRBV5-4 and TRBJ1-1; 7 nucleotides match TRBD1. The CDR3 extends over 14 amino acids. After removal of 4 bases from V and 1 base from J, the junction contained 4 bases not matched to a gene. Germline CDR1 is SGHNT and CDR2 is YYREEE (reference sequence). The CDR3 reads CASSAGQENTEAFF. CDR3 DNA sequence: TGTGCCAGCAGCGCCGGACAGGAGAACACTGAAGCTTTCTTT.

The rearrangement joins TRBV28 to TRBJ1-5; the D gene is possibly TRBD1 (6 bases). CDR3 length equals 15 residues. Trimming took 5 bases from V and 2 from J, leaving 13 bases between them. Looked up from germline, CDR1 is MDHEN and CDR2 is SYDVKM. The CDR3 here is CASSPPSGGNQPQHF. CDR3 sequence (DNA): TGTGCCAGCAGTCCCCCTTCAGGGGGCAATCAGCCCCAGCATTTT.

V is TRBV19 and J is TRBJ1-5, with D possibly matching TRBD1 (5 bases). The CDR3 is made up of 14 amino acids. Trimming cost V 1 base and J 4 bases, with 8 bases left between them. Looked up from germline, CDR1 is LNHDA and CDR2 is SQIVND (reference sequence). The DNA for the CDR3 is TGTGCCAGTAGTATAGGGCAGGGAAATCAGCCCCAGCATTTT. This sequence encodes CASSIGQGNQPQHF.

This chain uses TRBV7-6 with TRBJ2-6; 7 bases align to TRBD2. This CDR3 contains 15 residues. With V trimmed by 3 bases and J by 2 bases, 1 base remained unmatched. Looked up from germline, CDR1 is SGHVS and CDR2 is FNYEAQ. The CDR3 sequence is CASSLGGTGANVLTF. The CDR3 DNA sequence: TGTGCCAGCAGCTTGGGGGGGACTGGGGCCAACGTCCTGACTTTC. Filled out from reference TRBV7-6 and TRBJ2-6, the complete variable domain reads GAGVSQSPRYKVTKRGQDVALRCDPISGHVSLYWYRQALGQGPEFLTYFNYEAQQDKSGLPNDRFSAERPEGSISTLTIQRTEQRDSAMYRCASSLGGTGANVLTFGAGSRLTVL.

The rearrangement uses TRBV19 and TRBJ1-2; 8 positions agree with TRBD1. The V gene's germline CDR1 is LNHDA and CDR2 SQIVND (reference sequence). V shed 5 bases, J shed 4 bases, and the junction held 21 bases outside the gene matches. The CDR3 runs to 19 residues. The CDR3 region has the DNA TGTGCCAGTAGTCCGGGCCCGGGGGTATTGACAGGGGCCGGCTATGGCTACACCTTC. This sequence encodes CASSPGPGVLTGAGYGYTF.

This clone has more than one count but fewer than ten. J is TRBJ2-2 and V is TRBV24-1; D unresolved. The germline CDR1 and CDR2 sequences are KGHDR and SFDVKD. The V gene lost 1 base and the J gene lost 7 bases, with 6 bases spanning the gap. There are 13 residues in the CDR3. CDR3 sequence: CATSDLSGGELFF. The CDR3 nucleotides are TGTGCCACCAGTGATTTATCCGGCGGGGAGCTGTTTTTT.

The rearrangement links TRBV7-2 to TRBJ1-2; 8 bases map to TRBD1. Unmatched junction bases numbered 9, after V lost 5 bases and J lost 7 bases. This CDR3 comprises 14 residues. From germline, CDR1 is SGHTA and CDR2 FQGNSA. CDR3 in DNA: TGTGCCAGCAGCAAAGACGGACAGGGACGTGGCTACACCTTC. Its protein is CASSKDGQGRGYTF. Full variable domain (outside the CDR3, taken from reference TRBV7-2 and TRBJ1-2): GAGVSQSPSNKVTEKGKDVELRCDPISGHTALYWYRQSLGQGLEFLIYFQGNSAPDKSGLPSDRFSAERTGGSVSTLTIQRTQQEDSAVYLCASSKDGQGRGYTFGSGTRLTVV.

J is TRBJ1-2 and V is TRBV7-8, with a weak D call TRBD1 (5 bases). This CDR3 spans 12 amino acids. CDR1 and CDR2 (germline): SGHVS, FQNEAQ. V dropped 8 bases and J dropped 3 bases, with 10 bases sitting between them. The CDR3 loop reads CASGGVYYGYTF. The CDR3 DNA reads TGTGCCAGCGGGGGGGTTTACTATGGCTACACCTTC.

The chain joins TRBV18 to TRBJ2-1; D is undetermined. Germline CDR1 and CDR2: KGHSH and LQKENI. Trimming stripped 0 bases from V and 0 bases from J, with 3 bases between. This CDR3 spans 14 amino acids. The CDR3 coding sequence is TGTGCCAGCTCACCACCGAGCTCCTACAATGAGCAGTTCTTC. Translating it yields CASSPPSSYNEQFF.

This sequence joins TRBV7-9 and TRBJ2-2; a possible D gene is TRBD1 (6 bases). Germline V gene sequence: CDR1 SEHNR, CDR2 FQNEAQ (reference sequence). V lost 5 bases and J 0 bases, leaving 13 bases between the germline ends. The CDR3 has 16 amino acids. CDR3 sequence reads: CASSLRDTANTGELFF. As DNA, the CDR3 is TGTGCCAGCAGCCTCCGGGACACAGCGAACACCGGGGAGCTGTTTTTT.

The rearrangement joins TRBV3-1 (or the pseudogene TRBV3-2) to TRBJ1-1; possibly TRBD1 for D (5 bases). V lost 1 base to trimming and J lost 3 bases, with 6 bases between them. This CDR3 spans 13 amino acids. Germline loops: CDR1 LGHDT, CDR2 YNNKEL (reference sequence). CDR3 protein: CASSQGDYTEAFF. CDR3 in DNA: TGTGCCAGCAGCCAAGGGGACTACACTGAAGCTTTCTTT.

The rearrangement joins TRBV7-2 to TRBJ2-5; D not resolved. Per germline, CDR1 SGHTA and CDR2 FQGNSA. Trimming removed 2 bases from V and 2 bases from J, with 9 bases in between. The length of the CDR3 is 14 residues. In DNA, the CDR3 is TGTGCCAGCAGCTTATTGGGCGCTCAAGAGACCCAGTACTTC. Its translation is CASSLLGAQETQYF.

The J gene is TRBJ2-4, the V gene TRBV19; 8 bases align to TRBD2. Trimming took 2 bases from V and 0 from J; bases not matched to a gene: 0. The CDR3 is made up of 15 amino acids. Per germline, CDR1 LNHDA and CDR2 SQIVND (reference sequence). CDR3 DNA sequence: TGTGCCAGTAGTATACTAGCGGGAGCCAAAAACATTCAGTACTTC. This sequence encodes CASSILAGAKNIQYF. Full variable domain (rest looked up from reference TRBV19 and TRBJ2-4): DGGITQSPKYLFRKEGQNVTLSCEQNLNHDAMYWYRQDPGQGLRLIYYSQIVNDFQKGDIAEGYSVSREKKESFPLTVTSAQKNPTAFYLCASSILAGAKNIQYFGAGTRLSVL.

The V and J genes are TRBV4-2 and TRBJ1-3; D call uncertain. The CDR3 contains 13 residues. Trimming took off 3 bases at V and 1 base at J, with 4 bases between the two ends. Germline-derived CDR1 and CDR2 are LGHNA and YNFKEQ. The CDR3 region has the DNA TGTGCCAGCAGCCAGACTTCTGGAAACACCATATATTTT. Protein sequence: CASSQTSGNTIYF.

V is TRBV5-4 and J is TRBJ1-2; tentative D call: TRBD1 (5 bases). CDR1 is SGHNT and CDR2 is YYREEE in the germline V gene (reference sequence). This CDR3 is 13 amino acids long. V lost 1 base, J lost 8 bases, and 12 bases lay in between. The CDR3 DNA follows: TGTGCCAGCAGCTTGTCGATTCAGGGCGGCTACACCTTC. This codes for CASSLSIQGGYTF.

This clone showed up just once. The chain links TRBV18 to TRBJ1-5; TRBD1 matches 7 bases. CDR3 size: 14 residues. V dropped 1 base and J dropped 7; count of bases not matched to a gene: 4. Germline assignment: CDR1 KGHSH and CDR2 LQKENI. The CDR3 region is CASSPRQGLQPQHF. CDR3 nucleotides: TGTGCCAGCTCACCACGACAGGGTTTACAGCCCCAGCATTTT.

This clone was observed once. The chain carries TRBV5-4 and TRBJ2-5; D call uncertain. V was cut by 1 base and J by 3 bases, with 7 bases left in between. The CDR3 covers 13 residues. CDR1 and CDR2 from the germline V gene are SGHNT and YYREEE (reference sequence). CDR3 coding DNA: TGTGCCAGCAGCTTGCGCGCGGAAGAGACCCAGTACTTC. Translated, it gives CASSLRAEETQYF. Drawing the rest from reference TRBV5-4 and TRBJ2-5, the complete variable domain is ETGVTQSPTHLIKTRGQQVTLRCSSQSGHNTVSWYQQALGQGPQFIFQYYREEENGRGNFPPRFSGLQFPNYSSELNVNALELDDSALYLCASSLRAEETQYFGPGTRLLVL.

The chain has TRBV29-1 and TRBJ1-5; 10 bases agree with TRBD1. V lost 6 bases and J lost 3; bases outside the gene matches: 8. This CDR3 comprises 15 residues. Germline V gene data show CDR1 as SQVTM and CDR2 as ANQGSEA. The CDR3 spells CSVGLGQGFNQPQHF. CDR3 nucleotides: TGCAGCGTGGGGCTGGGACAGGGGTTCAATCAGCCCCAGCATTTT.

In its sample, this clone was seen once. The CDR3 spells CASSRRAGPNTEAFF. The CDR3 DNA reads as TGTGCCAGCAGCCGACGGGCAGGGCCGAACACTGAAGCTTTCTTT. The chain carries TRBV9 and TRBJ1-1; maybe TRBD1 (5 bases). CDR3 length: 15 amino acids. The V end lost 4 bases, the J end lost 1 base, and 14 bases lay between the germline ends. Germline-derived CDR1 and CDR2 are SGDLS and YYNGEE.

The rearrangement links TRBV5-1 to TRBJ1-4; D unresolved. V lost 0 bases and J 4 bases, leaving 10 bases between the germline ends. The CDR3 contains 15 residues. Looked up from germline, CDR1 is SGHRS and CDR2 is YFSETQ. CDR3 sequence: CASSLEAVSNEKLFF. The DNA for the CDR3 is TGCGCCAGCAGCTTGGAAGCCGTGAGTAATGAAAAACTGTTTTTT.

This chain connects TRBV18 to TRBJ2-3; the match to TRBD1 covers 12 bases. The germline gives CDR1 KGHSH, CDR2 LQKENI. CDR3 length: 15 residues. The junction had 5 bases not matched to a gene; V was cut back by 3 bases and J by 7 bases. The CDR3 coding sequence is TGTGCCAGCTCACCGGCGGGACAGGGGGCCCATACGCAGTATTTT. Translation gives CASSPAGQGAHTQYF.

This chain joins TRBV5-6 and TRBJ2-7, with 11 positions matching TRBD2. Germline lookup yields CDR1 SGHDT and CDR2 YYEEEE. The V segment lost 4 bases and the J segment 9 bases; nucleotides outside the gene matches: 12. The CDR3 has 15 residues. The CDR3 DNA reads as TGTGCCAGCAGCCCGAAGCTAACTAGCGGGGGAGTGCAGTACTTC. Its translation: CASSPKLTSGGVQYF.

With respect to this clone: The identical CDR3 is also encoded by other nucleotide sequences in the sample. The CDR3 region has the DNA TGTGCCAGCAGCTTAGTTAGCACTTCCTCCTACGAGCAGTACTTC. This translates into CASSLVSTSSYEQYF. The chain has TRBV7-9 and TRBJ2-7; D call uncertain. CDR3 length: 15 amino acids. V lost 1 base to trimming and J lost 0 bases, with 10 bases between them. Germline loops: CDR1 SEHNR, CDR2 FQNEAQ (reference sequence).